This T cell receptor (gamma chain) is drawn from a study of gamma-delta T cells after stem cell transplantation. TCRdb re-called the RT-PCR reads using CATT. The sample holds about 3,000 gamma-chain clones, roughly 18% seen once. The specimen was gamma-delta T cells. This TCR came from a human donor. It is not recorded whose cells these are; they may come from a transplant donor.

In DNA form, the CDR3 reads TGTGCCTTGTGGGAGTTGCAATGGGCGAAACTCTTT. Amino acid sequence: CALWELQWAKLF. The rearrangement uses TRGV9 and TRGJ1 or TRGJ2. This CDR3 is built from 12 residues. CDR1 is GITISATS and CDR2 is ISYDGTV in the germline V gene (reference sequence). Unmatched junction bases numbered 11, after V lost 3 bases and J lost 12 bases.